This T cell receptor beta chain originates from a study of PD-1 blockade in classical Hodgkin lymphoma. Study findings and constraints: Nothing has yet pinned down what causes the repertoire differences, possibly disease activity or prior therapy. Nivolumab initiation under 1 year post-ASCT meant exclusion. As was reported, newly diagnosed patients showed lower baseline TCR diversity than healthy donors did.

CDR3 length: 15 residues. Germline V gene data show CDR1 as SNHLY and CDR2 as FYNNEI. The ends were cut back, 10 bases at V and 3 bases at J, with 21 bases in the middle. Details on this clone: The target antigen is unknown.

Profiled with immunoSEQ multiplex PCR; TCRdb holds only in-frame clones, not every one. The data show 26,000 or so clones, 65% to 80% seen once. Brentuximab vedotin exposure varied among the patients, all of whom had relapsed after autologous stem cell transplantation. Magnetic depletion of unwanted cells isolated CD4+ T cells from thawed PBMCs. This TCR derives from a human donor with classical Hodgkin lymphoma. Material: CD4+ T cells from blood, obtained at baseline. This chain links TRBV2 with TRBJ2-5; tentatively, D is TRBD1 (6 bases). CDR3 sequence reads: CATGDLSVEKETQYF. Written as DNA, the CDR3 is TGTGCCACAGGGGATCTGAGCGTTGAAAAAGAGACCCAGTACTTC. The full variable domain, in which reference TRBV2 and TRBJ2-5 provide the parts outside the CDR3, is EPEVTQTPSHQVTQMGQEVILRCVPISNHLYFYWYRQILGQKVEFLVSFYNNEISEKSEIFDDQFSVERPDGSNFTLKIRSTKLEDSAMYFCATGDLSVEKETQYFGPGTRLLVL.